This passage covers 12 T cell receptor beta chains from one sample sequenced in a study of beta chain features in type 1 diabetes (dated by TCRdb to between 2018 and 2020). Paper-wide results and their limitations: Type 1 diabetes patients showed a moderate but significant shortening of TCRB CDR3 length in all four CD4+ subsets.

Libraries were constructed by the immunoSEQ multiplex PCR assay. All of the isolated RNA was reverse transcribed with the High Capacity cDNA Reverse Transcription Kit, so expressed TCRB transcripts were sequenced. TCRdb limited this immuneACCESS table to in-frame rearrangements with V and J called. A share of clones is missing; checked studies link under half to unresolved V genes, and the rest is unexplained. The sample table contains roughly 260,000 clones; only one count was recorded for about a fifth of them. Jointly, the top ten make up roughly 0.028% of the sample. What these receptors recognize is not known. Sequenced input: naive CD4+ T cells from blood. Interpreted using the paper, the cell subset or site label stands for: true naive CD4+ T cells. These receptors came from a middle-aged woman with type 1 diabetes.

This clone was counted a few times. Distinct nucleotide sequences in the sample also encode this CDR3. This chain connects TRBV7-2 to TRBJ2-5, with unresolved D. Trimming shortened V by 1 base and J by 5 bases, and 5 bases separated the two germline ends. Germline CDR1 SGHTA, CDR2 FQGNSA. The CDR3 covers 12 residues. The CDR3 loop reads CASSLVGETQYF. CDR3 bases: TGTGCCAGCAGCTTAGTCGGGGAGACCCAGTACTTC.

V usage is TRBV28 and J usage is TRBJ2-7; 7 nucleotides agree with TRBD2. From germline, CDR1 is MDHEN and CDR2 SYDVKM. The CDR3 is 17 residues long. Trimming removed 4 bases from V and 0 bases from J; junction bases left unmatched: 12. The CDR3 coding sequence is TGTGCCAGCAGTTCCCAGGGAGTCGGCGGGGGCTCCTACGAGCAGTACTTC. This sequence encodes CASSSQGVGGGSYEQYF.

This clone was recorded a few times. The rearrangement joins TRBV5-1 to TRBJ2-2; D is possibly TRBD2 (6 bases). V was pared by 0 bases and J by 4 bases, with 10 bases between. This CDR3 has 15 amino acids. The germline V gene has CDR1 SGHRS and CDR2 YFSETQ. The CDR3 sequence is CASSLGQGGTGELFF. CDR3 coding DNA: TGCGCCAGCAGCTTGGGGCAGGGAGGCACCGGGGAGCTGTTTTTT.

Only a few counts were recorded for this clone. This chain uses TRBV28 with TRBJ1-1; a possible D gene is TRBD1 (6 bases). The CDR3 is made up of 14 amino acids. The germline V gene has CDR1 MDHEN and CDR2 SYDVKM. Trimming took 6 bases from V and 2 from J, leaving 13 bases between them. The CDR3 region has the DNA TGTGCCAGCAGCCCGGACAGTGGTAACACTGAAGCTTTCTTT. Protein sequence: CASSPDSGNTEAFF.

The chain couples TRBV29-1 to TRBJ2-7; 10 bases are shared with TRBD2. This CDR3 contains 14 residues. Per the germline V gene, CDR1 is SQVTM and CDR2 is ANQGSEA. V was pared by 6 bases and J by 2 bases, with 7 bases of the junction left unmatched. This CDR3 is CSVRLAGDPYEQYF. The CDR3 DNA reads as TGCAGCGTCCGCCTAGCGGGAGATCCCTACGAGCAGTACTTC.

This clone was recorded a few times. The chain combines TRBV7-9 with TRBJ2-1, with D perhaps TRBD2 (6 bases). CDR1 is SEHNR, CDR2 FQNEAQ, per germline (reference sequence). The ends were cut back, 0 bases at V and 6 bases at J, with 9 bases in the middle. The CDR3 is 14 amino acids. For the CDR3, the DNA is TGTGCCAGCAGCTTAGCGGGAGGTGTCAATGAGCAGTTCTTC. It codes for CASSLAGGVNEQFF.

There are a few counts of this clone. The chain employs TRBV20-1 and TRBJ1-1; possibly TRBD1 for D (5 bases). CDR1 and CDR2 (germline): DFQATT, SNEGSKA (reference sequence). This CDR3 comprises 11 residues. V was shortened by 5 bases and J by 9 bases, with 13 bases between the two germline ends. In nucleotides, the CDR3 is TGCAGTGCTGAGCCCAGGGAACAAGCTTTCTTT. The encoded protein is CSAEPREQAFF.

The V and J genes are TRBV15 and TRBJ2-7; 10 bases are a match to TRBD1. The V gene's germline CDR1 is LNHNV and CDR2 YYDKDF (reference sequence). The CDR3 consists of 14 residues. Trimming removed 4 bases from V and 4 bases from J; junction bases left unmatched: 4. The CDR3 sequence is CATSIDRGLYEQYF. The CDR3 DNA reads as TGTGCCACCAGCATAGACAGGGGGCTTTACGAGCAGTACTTC.

This clone was seen only a few times. The rearrangement uses TRBV19 and TRBJ2-4; TRBD1 might be the D (5 bases). The V gene lost 5 bases and the J gene lost 0 bases, with 14 bases spanning the gap. Germline lookup yields CDR1 LNHDA and CDR2 SQIVND (reference sequence). The CDR3 contains 16 residues. The CDR3 bases are TGTGCCAGTAGTCCCCCACAGGACCTAGCCAAAAACATTCAGTACTTC. Translated, it gives CASSPPQDLAKNIQYF. Variable domain in full (rest from reference TRBV19 and TRBJ2-4): DGGITQSPKYLFRKEGQNVTLSCEQNLNHDAMYWYRQDPGQGLRLIYYSQIVNDFQKGDIAEGYSVSREKKESFPLTVTSAQKNPTAFYLCASSPPQDLAKNIQYFGAGTRLSVL.

The V gene is TRBV4-1, the J gene TRBJ2-7; 10 nucleotides line up with TRBD1. The germline V gene has CDR1 MGHRA and CDR2 YSYEKL. The junction had 5 bases not matched to a gene; V was cut back by 4 bases and J by 5 bases. CDR3 length: 14 residues. CDR3 sequence: CASSRGQGFDEQYF. The DNA of the CDR3 is TGCGCCAGCAGCCGGGGACAGGGGTTTGACGAGCAGTACTTC.

This clone was picked up a small number of times. The chain combines TRBV10-3 with TRBJ2-1; 13 nucleotides agree with TRBD2. V was clipped by 10 bases and J by 5 bases; unmatched bases: 5. From germline, CDR1 is ENHRY and CDR2 SYGVKD. This CDR3 has 14 amino acids. As DNA, the CDR3 is TGTGCCACCGGACTAGCGGGAGTCGACAATGAGCAGTTCTTC. Amino acid sequence: CATGLAGVDNEQFF.

This clone has only a few counts. V and J are TRBV4-1 and TRBJ2-1; 10 positions agree with TRBD2. The CDR3 spans 16 residues. The ends lost 2 bases at V and 0 bases at J; junction bases unmatched: 1. The germline gives CDR1 MGHRA, CDR2 YSYEKL. The CDR3 sequence is CASSQSSGGSYNEQFF. CDR3 DNA sequence: TGCGCCAGCAGCCAATCTAGCGGGGGCTCCTACAATGAGCAGTTCTTC.